This T cell receptor beta chain was obtained from a study of post-analysis software for immune sequencing data (dated by TCRdb to between 2014 and 2016). Broadly, across the study: The recorded disease courses included relapsing-remitting, secondary progressive and progressive-relapsing multiple sclerosis, and some patients had no subtype annotation. Patient repertoires were compared against roughly 12 previously published healthy control repertoires from donors aged roughly 6 to 28 years. A subset of samples was prepared in parallel using single-end sample barcoding, then pooled and co-amplified after Illumina adapter ligation. What the work shows at the level of the full study, not this receptor alone: Direct clustering with F measure revealed strong co-clustering of samples prepared in the same batch, which led to a batch-effect correction. The control group was slightly older than the multiple sclerosis patient group. Four or five TRBV segments, including TRBV5-6, TRBV5-1 and TRBV20-1, were significantly more frequent in patients than controls. Significantly lower normalized Chao1 diversity was found in multiple sclerosis patients than in controls, suggesting substantial peripheral T-cell clonal expansion.

The library relied on PCR. The sequencer listed for this sample is Illumina HiSeq 2500. To reduce PCR and sequencing biases, unique molecular identifiers were built into the TCR beta cDNA libraries. Per 1 to 10 million input T cells, roughly 500,000 cDNA molecules were obtained, such that each molecule approximated one T cell. The patient libraries were prepared and sequenced using the same protocol as the earlier healthy control dataset. Samples belonging to the same batch were prepared together, multiplexed and sequenced on a shared HiSeq lane. From the authors' description of their analysis: MIGEC handled the raw barcoded reads, throwing out single-read molecular identifier groups before consensus assembly and CDR3 extraction. Clonotype tables were post-analysed with VDJtools, and diversity was normalized by down-sampling all datasets to the smallest sample size. Repertoire overlap clustering matched CDR3 amino acid but not nucleotide sequences to correct batch-related cross-sample contamination. TCRdb itself trimmed the public reads at Q25 with fastp, ran MiXCR and retained productive beta chains. Here each entry gathers all rows of one CDR3 protein and keeps the most common genes and DNA. These V and J calls originate from TCRdb's pipeline instead of the authors' own analysis. The sample records 800,000 to 950,000 distinct CDR3 sequences, about 50% of which are singletons. Around 4.5% of the sample is taken by the ten largest.

CDR1 and CDR2 are drawn from the germline V gene (reference sequence): SGHKS, YYEKEE. V has 4 bases trimmed and J has 1 base trimmed; junction bases matching no gene number 7. The CDR3, from cysteine to phenylalanine, totals 15 residues. CDR3 DNA only is kept here, 45 bases in frame from base 1. To demonstrate the VDJtools post-analysis software, TCR beta repertoires were profiled from the peripheral blood of roughly 12 young patients with multiple sclerosis. Multiple sclerosis patients were children and adolescents aged about 6 to 16 years. Concerning this clonotype: The specificity of this receptor is unknown. Per-base quality was not reported, and no clone a single base away is much larger than it.

The receptor comes from a girl between 5 and 17 years old with multiple sclerosis. Input material: blood. Rearrangement joined TRBV5-5 to TRBJ2-7; a stretch of 8 junction bases matches TRBD2. CDR3 region: CASSEGTSPSYEQYF. The sequenced DNA is TGTGCCAGCAGCGAAGGGACTAGTCCTTCCTACGAGCAGTACTTC.